These 7 T cell receptor beta chains originate from one sample sequenced in a study of technical replicates of blood from several donors. The table came from immunoSEQ multiplex PCR; TCRdb's copy has only in-frame clones and leaves some out. The sample has 75,000 to 85,000 clones, 95% seen once. The sequenced sample consisted of T cells isolated from PBMCs. These receptor sequences come from a human donor in good health.

This chain joins TRBV5-8 and TRBJ2-7; maybe TRBD1 (6 bases). Germline CDR1 and CDR2: SGHTS and YDEGEE. This CDR3 region has 14 residues. V was trimmed by 6 bases and J by 6 bases, leaving 19 bases between them. CDR3 sequence: CASNLQGHRFEQYF. The CDR3 region has the DNA TGTGCCAGCAACCTACAGGGACATCGGTTCGAGCAGTACTTC.

The chain is built from TRBV14 and TRBJ2-3, with 10 bases matching TRBD2. From germline, CDR1 is SGHDN and CDR2 FVKESK. V was pared by 5 bases and J by 2 bases, with 7 bases of the junction left unmatched. This CDR3 spans 16 amino acids. CDR3 loop: CASSSRSGGDTDTQYF. CDR3 DNA: TGTGCCAGCAGCTCGAGGAGCGGGGGGGACACAGATACGCAGTATTTT.

CDR3 DNA sequence: TGTGCCAGCAGCCATTCCAGCCTGCAGGGGGCTCCCTACGAGCAGTACTTC. This encodes CASSHSSLQGAPYEQYF. The J gene is TRBJ2-7, the V gene TRBV4-2, with TRBD1 identical over 8 bases. V lost 3 bases to trimming and J lost 2 bases; unmatched junction nucleotides: 12. The V gene's germline CDR1 is LGHNA and CDR2 YNFKEQ. The CDR3 runs to 17 residues.

DNA of the CDR3: TGCGCCAGCAGCTCCGGGAGTTTCTACAATGAGCAGTTCTTC. This encodes CASSSGSFYNEQFF. The chain couples TRBV4-3 to TRBJ2-1; D perhaps matches TRBD2 (6 bases). CDR1 and CDR2 from the germline V gene are LGHNA and YSLEER. The CDR3 is made up of 14 amino acids. V lost 5 bases and J lost 3, with 11 bases in between.

This clone was detected once. CDR3 in DNA: TGTGCCAGTCAGGTAGCGGGGAATCAGCCCCAGCATTTT. It translates to CASQVAGNQPQHF. The rearrangement links TRBV19 to TRBJ1-5; D not resolved. V was clipped by 8 bases and J by 4 bases, with 12 bases between them. CDR3 length: 13 amino acids. The germline gives CDR1 LNHDA, CDR2 SQIVND (reference sequence).

This clone was seen only once. The rearrangement joins TRBV7-2 to TRBJ2-3; 10 bases fit TRBD2. After removal of 3 bases from V and 1 base from J, the junction contained 7 bases not matched to a gene. Germline CDR1 is SGHTA and CDR2 is FQGNSA. CDR3 length: 17 amino acids. The CDR3 sequence is CASSFPLTSGGTDTQYF. The CDR3 coding sequence is TGTGCCAGCAGCTTCCCCCTCACTAGCGGGGGCACAGATACGCAGTATTTT.

The chain combines TRBV6-5 with TRBJ2-1; D is undetermined. Germline CDR1 is MNHEY and CDR2 is SVGAGI. The CDR3 totals 15 residues. V was pared by 0 bases and J by 4 bases, with 10 bases between. CDR3 DNA: TGTGCCAGCAGTTACTCGGGCAGACCATACAATGAGCAGTTCTTC. Encoded protein: CASSYSGRPYNEQFF.